This TCR beta chain was recorded in a study of blood T cells in healthy people across ages. Overall study: About one barcoded beta molecule per two T cells was the capture yield of template switching.

The germline CDR1 and CDR2 sequences are LNHNV and YYDKDF (reference sequence). V lost 0 bases to trimming and J lost 3 bases, with 11 bases between them. CDR3 length: 16 residues. For the second PCR, which ran for roughly 6 to 12 cycles, a sample-barcoded 5' primer and a J-beta primer mix were used. One entry per CDR3 protein results from TCRdb running MiXCR on the 5' RACE reads. The sample includes some 1.7 million distinct CDR3 sequences, 28% of them seen just once. This clonotype was observed a few times. The antigen remains undetermined. Study observations and caveats: Age advanced and TCR beta diversity per million T cells fell, roughly linearly.

V is TRBV15 and J is TRBJ1-4, with a tentative D call TRBD1 (5 bases). The clonotype comes from a woman in her thirties in good health. The source material was blood. The CDR3 protein is CATSRDPDSPNEKLFF. CDR3 bases: TGTGCCACCAGCAGAGATCCCGACAGCCCTAATGAAAAACTGTTTTTT.